This paragraph covers one T cell receptor (beta chain) sequence. Its antigen is as yet unknown. The CDR3 contains 14 residues. In germline, CDR1 is LGHNA, CDR2 YSLEER. Deletions cut 4 bases from V and 3 bases from J, with 10 bases between. The assay was immunoSEQ multiplex PCR, and TCRdb's table has in-frame clones only and misses some. This sample has around 300,000 clones, with 85% to 90% found just once. Treatment noted: about 20 received Ad26.COV2.S at low or high dose, single or two shots; about 5 received placebo; per-sample allocation not given. It was on day 63 after the first vaccine or placebo injection that samples were taken. This sample was taken from a study of Ad26.COV2.S vaccination and SARS-CoV-2 variants. General observations from the study: Relative to placebo recipients, vaccine recipients exhibited elevated spike-specific TCR breadth. It was reported that spike-specific CD8+ and CD4+ T cell responses were substantially broad after vaccination.

This clonotype originated in a person aged 18 to 65 who received the Ad26.COV2.S COVID-19 vaccine or a placebo. This chain joins TRBV4-3 and TRBJ1-3; D not certain. This material consisted of peripheral blood, taken in a trial of Ad26.COV2.S vaccine versus placebo. As DNA, the CDR3 is TGCGCCAGCAGCCCGACAAGTCTTGGAAACACCATATATTTT. This encodes CASSPTSLGNTIYF.